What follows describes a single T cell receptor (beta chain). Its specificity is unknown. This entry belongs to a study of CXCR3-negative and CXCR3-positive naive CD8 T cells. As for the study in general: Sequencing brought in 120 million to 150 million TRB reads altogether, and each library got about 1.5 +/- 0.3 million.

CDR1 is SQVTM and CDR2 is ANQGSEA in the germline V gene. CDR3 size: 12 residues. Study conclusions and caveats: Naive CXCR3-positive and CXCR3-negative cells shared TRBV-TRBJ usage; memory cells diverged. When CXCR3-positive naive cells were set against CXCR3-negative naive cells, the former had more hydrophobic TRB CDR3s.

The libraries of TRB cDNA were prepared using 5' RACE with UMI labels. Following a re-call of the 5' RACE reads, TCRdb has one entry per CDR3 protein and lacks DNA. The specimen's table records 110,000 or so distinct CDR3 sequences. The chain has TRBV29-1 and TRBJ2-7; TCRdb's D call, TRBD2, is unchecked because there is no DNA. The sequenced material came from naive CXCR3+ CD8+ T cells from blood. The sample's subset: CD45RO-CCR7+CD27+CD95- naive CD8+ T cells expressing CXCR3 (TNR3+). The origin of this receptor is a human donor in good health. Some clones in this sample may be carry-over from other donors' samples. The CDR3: CSATSGNGEQYF.